This T cell receptor beta chain was sequenced in a study of blood T cell repertoires in COVID-19. At the level of the study: Acute and convalescent COVID-19 specimens originated in the United States, Italy and Spain.

Original methodology: For nucleated cells, counts were estimated from reference gene primer amplification. Libraries were prepared by immunoSEQ multiplex PCR; TCRdb keeps only in-frame clonotypes and omits some of them. V, J and clone size were drawn from that table, and D and trimming were deduced from the DNA. This sample has roughly 70,000 clones, with 70% to 90% found just once. V trimming: 5 bases; J trimming: 9 bases; junction bases outside the gene matches: 14. The germline gives CDR1 SEHNR, CDR2 FQNEAQ (reference sequence). The CDR3 runs to 16 residues. Input material: peripheral blood. This chain links TRBV7-9 with TRBJ2-1, with TRBD2 matching over 9 bases. The TCR comes from a man in his 70s with active COVID-19. CDR3 DNA sequence: TGTGCCAGCAGCCCGGCCAAAGCGGGAGGCCTCGGTGAGCAGTTCTTC. Residues: CASSPAKAGGLGEQFF.